Here is one TCR beta chain with its context. Its specificity is not known. This CDR3 region has 15 residues. V was clipped by 6 bases and J by 5 bases, with 17 bases between them. Germline CDR1 MNHEY, CDR2 SVGAGI. This sample stems from a study of cytomegalovirus exposure and HLA in healthy donors. Notes on the study in general: Another analysis was done later, and it associated around 15,000 TCR beta sequences with HLA alleles at 0.05 false discovery rate. Earlier analysis yielded a pattern in which most TCR beta V segments were productive about 90% or about 30% of the time.

The primer mix had 60 Vbeta and 13 Jbeta primers. Sequenced by immunoSEQ multiplex PCR; TCRdb stores in-frame clones only, minus some. This table holds under 200,000 clones, about 75% found once. The sample was PBMCs. The chain joins TRBV6-5 to TRBJ2-1; D is perhaps TRBD2 (6 bases). The sequence derives from a man aged 50 or older in good health and CMV-seropositive. This CDR3 reads CASRKMGGLNNEQFF. DNA for the CDR3: TGTGCCAGCAGAAAAATGGGGGGTTTAAACAATGAGCAGTTCTTC.